A selection of T cell receptor beta chains follows, all from one sample in a study of blood T cell repertoires in COVID-19. Produced via immunoSEQ multiplex PCR; TCRdb's table is partial and in-frame only. The repertoire holds about 250,000 clones, with approximately 90% as singletons. The sequencing sample was made of PBMCs or T cells enriched from blood (not recorded which). The receptor set was obtained from a woman aged 50 to 65 who had recovered from COVID-19. Both conserved end residues are part of each CDR3. D genes are given only for firm matches. Expanded clones get a size class; other rows say once, few or many, or leave the size out.

v_gene,abundance,d_gene,j_gene,CDR3nt,CDR3aa
TRBV19,few,TRBD1,TRBJ1-1,TGTGCCAGCCTATCTTTCAGACAGGGGTCTCACACTGAAGCTTTCTTT,CASLSFRQGSHTEAFF
TRBV28,-,-,TRBJ2-3,TGTGCCAGCAGTTTTGGGGGGAGGCCTAGCACAGATACGCAGTATTTT,CASSFGGRPSTDTQYF
TRBV11-3,once,TRBD2,TRBJ2-3,TGTGCCAGCACCCGGGGGGGGAGCACAGATACGCAGTATTTT,CASTRGGSTDTQYF
TRBV9,-,-,TRBJ1-1,TGTGCCAGCAGCGCCGGACAATTGAACACTGAAGCTTTCTTT,CASSAGQLNTEAFF
TRBV5-1,-,-,TRBJ2-3,TGCGCCAGCAGCAAGACTAGTCTTGGCACAGATACGCAGTATTTT,CASSKTSLGTDTQYF
TRBV7-2,-,-,TRBJ2-7,TGTGCCAGCAGCTTACGAGGGAGTGACGAGCAGTACTTC,CASSLRGSDEQYF
TRBV6-5,-,-,TRBJ1-2,TGTGCCAGCAGCCCCGCAGGGAACTATGGCTACACCTTC,CASSPAGNYGYTF
TRBV27,once,TRBD2,TRBJ2-3,TGTGCCAGCAGTCGACCCGGGACTAGAATTTCAGATACGCAGTATTTT,CASSRPGTRISDTQYF
TRBV3-1/TRBV3-2,-,TRBD1,TRBJ1-5,TGTGCCAGCAGCCGAGACAGGGGTAGCAATCAGCCCCAGCATTTT,CASSRDRGSNQPQHF
TRBV12-5,-,-,TRBJ1-3,TGTGCTAGTGGTTTGGTAATTTGGGACATCACCTCGACTGGAAACACCATATATTTT,CASGLVIWDITSTGNTIYF
TRBV29-1,-,TRBD1,TRBJ2-1,TGCAGCGTTGAAGTGGCCCGACAGGGAAGGTATGAGCAGTTCTTC,CSVEVARQGRYEQFF
TRBV30,-,TRBD1,TRBJ2-1,TGTGCCTGGAGTGTTAGGACAGGGAAATCCTACAATGAGCAGTTCTTC,CAWSVRTGKSYNEQFF
TRBV28,-,TRBD1,TRBJ1-5,TGTGCCAGCAGTCGGAGACCGACAGGGGATCATTTT,CASSRRPTGDHF
TRBV27,-,-,TRBJ1-1,TGTGCCAGCAGTGGCTCATACACTGAAGCTTTCTTT,CASSGSYTEAFF
TRBV5-1,-,-,TRBJ1-2,TGCGCCAGCAGCTTCGGGGGTTTAGGCTATGGCTACACCTTC,CASSFGGLGYGYTF
TRBV6-5,-,-,TRBJ2-3,TGTGCCAGCAGTTATGGGCCAGGGATGAGCACAGATACGCAGTATTTT,CASSYGPGMSTDTQYF
TRBV14,-,-,TRBJ2-2,TGTGCCAGCAGCCAAGTGCGGGCCCGGGAGCTGTTTTTT,CASSQVRARELFF
TRBV5-1,-,TRBD2,TRBJ2-5,TGCGCCAGCGGGGGACTAGCGGGAGCGGAGACCCAGTACTTC,CASGGLAGAETQYF
TRBV27,-,-,TRBJ2-7,TGTGCCAGCAGTGGGGGAGGTGCGGGGGAGCAGTACTTC,CASSGGGAGEQYF
TRBV5-4,-,-,TRBJ2-5,TGTGCCAGCAGCTCCCCTAGGGGACAAGAGACCCAGTACTTC,CASSSPRGQETQYF
TRBV24-1,-,TRBD2,TRBJ2-1,TGTGCCACCAGTGACCAGACTAGCATCAACGATGAGCAGTTCTTC,CATSDQTSINDEQFF
TRBV6-5,-,-,TRBJ1-1,TGTGCCAGCAGCAGGGGTACTGAAGCTTTCTTT,CASSRGTEAFF
TRBV30,-,TRBD1,TRBJ1-5,TGTGCCTGGAGTGAGGGGGCCCCTCAGCCCCAGCATTTT,CAWSEGAPQPQHF
TRBV7-2,-,TRBD1,TRBJ2-5,TGTGCCAGCAGCCCATGGACAGGGGGAAAAGAGACCCAGTACTTC,CASSPWTGGKETQYF
TRBV5-1,-,-,TRBJ2-3,TGCGCCAGCAGGGCGGAGGGCCGGGACACAGATACGCAGTATTTT,CASRAEGRDTDTQYF
TRBV12-2,once,-,TRBJ2-7,TGTGCAAGTCGCTTAGGCGTGGCCTACGAGCAGTACTTC,CASRLGVAYEQYF
TRBV4-1,-,TRBD1,TRBJ1-1,TGCGCCAGCAGCCAAGCGGACAGGGATGATACTGAAGCTTTCTTT,CASSQADRDDTEAFF
TRBV3-1/TRBV3-2,few,-,TRBJ2-1,TGTGCCAGCAGCCTATCGGCCGGGGGATCTGAGCAGTTCTTC,CASSLSAGGSEQFF
TRBV30,-,-,TRBJ2-1,TGTGCCTGGAGAACAGCGGGTGCGTACAATGAGCAGTTCTTC,CAWRTAGAYNEQFF
TRBV5-5,-,TRBD1,TRBJ1-5,TGTGCCAGCAGCTGGACAGGGGAGAGGAATCAGCCCCAGCATTTT,CASSWTGERNQPQHF
TRBV2,-,TRBD1,TRBJ1-2,TGTGCCAGCAGTGGATCCGGGACAGGGGACGGCTACACCTTC,CASSGSGTGDGYTF
TRBV29-1,-,TRBD1,TRBJ2-7,TGCAGCGTTGAAGCTCAGCGACAGGGGGACTCCTACGAGCAGTACTTC,CSVEAQRQGDSYEQYF
TRBV9,-,TRBD2,TRBJ2-2,TGTGCCAGCAGCGTACTTGAGACTAGCGTAAACACCGGGGAGCTGTTTTTT,CASSVLETSVNTGELFF
TRBV18,once,-,TRBJ2-5,TGTGCCAGCTCAACCACAGGGCTTGGAGAGACCCAGTACTTC,CASSTTGLGETQYF
TRBV6-5,-,TRBD1,TRBJ1-5,TGTGCCAGCAGTTACGGGGACAGGGGTAGGGATCAGCCCCAGCATTTT,CASSYGDRGRDQPQHF
TRBV5-1,-,-,TRBJ1-4,TGCGCCAGCAGCGGCGGGGATACTAATGAAAAACTGTTTTTT,CASSGGDTNEKLFF
TRBV9,-,-,TRBJ1-4,TGTGCCAGCAGCGTAGGCGGGATGAGGGAAAAACTGTTTTTT,CASSVGGMREKLFF
TRBV5-1,-,TRBD2,TRBJ2-2,TGCGCCAGCAGTCGGGGACTAGCGGAGACCGGGGAGCTGTTTTTT,CASSRGLAETGELFF
TRBV28,-,-,TRBJ2-6,TGTGCCAGCAGTTTATCGGGACTCGCCTCTGGGGCCAACGTCCTGACTTTC,CASSLSGLASGANVLTF
TRBV7-2,-,TRBD2,TRBJ2-5,TGTGCCAGCAGCTCGGGGACTAGCGGGACTGGGTTAGAGACCCAGTACTTC,CASSSGTSGTGLETQYF
TRBV10-3,-,-,TRBJ1-1,TGTGCCATCAGTGAGTCAATTGGGCTTGAAGCTTTCTTT,CAISESIGLEAFF
TRBV6-5,-,TRBD2,TRBJ2-7,TGTGCCAGCAGTTACTCTACTGGGAGGGCGAAAGAGCAGTACTTC,CASSYSTGRAKEQYF
TRBV27,-,-,TRBJ1-1,TGTGCCAGCAGTTTATCTGGGGAGGTTAGAGCTTTCTTT,CASSLSGEVRAFF
TRBV10-1,-,TRBD2,TRBJ2-2,TGCGCCAGCAGTGAGGTAGCGGGAGGCACCGGGGAGCTGTTTTTT,CASSEVAGGTGELFF
TRBV18,once,-,TRBJ1-1,TGTGCCAGCAGAACAGGGTTGGACACTGAAGCTTTCTTT,CASRTGLDTEAFF
TRBV28,-,-,TRBJ2-5,TGTGCCAGCAGCCTAGAGACCCAGTACTTC,CASSLETQYF
TRBV28,-,-,TRBJ1-5,TGTGCCAGCAGTTTATTACAGACGAGCAATCAGCCCCAGCATTTT,CASSLLQTSNQPQHF
TRBV28,-,-,TRBJ1-5,TGTGCCAGCAGACCCGGACTAAAAAGCAATCAGCCCCAGCATTTT,CASRPGLKSNQPQHF
TRBV6-4,once,-,TRBJ2-2,TGTGCCAGCAGTAGAACGAGCACCGGGGAGCTGTTTTTT,CASSRTSTGELFF
TRBV29-1,few,TRBD2,TRBJ2-7,TGCAGCGTTGAAACTAGCGGGAGCCCCTACGAGCAGTACTTC,CSVETSGSPYEQYF
TRBV7-9,-,TRBD1,TRBJ1-5,TGTGCCAGCACCGGCGACAGGGGGAGCAATCAGCCCCAGCATTTT,CASTGDRGSNQPQHF
TRBV7-2,-,TRBD1,TRBJ1-2,TGTGCCAGCAGCTTAGTAACAGGGGGGTACGGCTACACCTTC,CASSLVTGGYGYTF
TRBV7-2,-,TRBD2,TRBJ2-5,TGTGCCAGCAGCTTAGTGTGGGCGGGAGGCTACGGGGAGACCCAGTACTTC,CASSLVWAGGYGETQYF
TRBV24-1,-,-,TRBJ1-1,TGTGCCACCAGTGAGACGAGAGGAGGGCCCAACACTGAAGCTTTCTTT,CATSETRGGPNTEAFF